This TCR beta chain was identified during a study of CD8+ T cells in alopecia areata. Germline assignment: CDR1 MNHEY and CDR2 SMNVEV (reference sequence). CDR3 length: 13 residues. Trimming left V 7 bases short and J 7 bases short, with 14 bases between. Extracted from the samples, RNA was reverse transcribed into cDNA to serve as the sequencing template. The assay was immunoSEQ multiplex PCR, and TCRdb's table has in-frame clones only and misses some. The sample holds about 160,000 clones, 55% to 75% seen once. In regard to this clone: Its antigen is currently unknown.

Findings of the study overall: As there was one nonresponder, how baseline CD8+ expansion relates to response remains uncertain. Tofacitinib significantly lowered scalp clonality and expanded CD8+ clones among the top 100.

The treatment: oral pan-JAK inhibitor, 5-10 mg twice daily. Obtained from alopecia areata patients were lesional scalp punch biopsies along with peripheral blood. Using a FACSAria, the CD4+ and CD8+ T cells were sorted from the PBMCs. The specimen was CD4+ T cells sorted from blood, collected at week 24, from a patient treated with tofacitinib. This TCR derives from a human donor with alopecia areata. The rearrangement uses TRBV27 and TRBJ1-5, with a possible D match to TRBD1 (5 bases). CDR3 sequence: CASKRTRGQPQHF. The CDR3 DNA reads as TGTGCCAGCAAACGGACAAGGGGCCAGCCCCAGCATTTT.